These 8 T cell receptor beta chains were sequenced from one sample in a study of T cells in Graves' hyperthyroidism and ophthalmopathy. There were TCR beta CDR3 regions amplified from RNA transcripts. A set of HTBI primers served as the primers for a first-round RT-PCR of the TCR CDR3. TCRdb analysed the multiplex PCR reads with MiXCR anew, one entry per CDR3 protein. The table has some 320,000 distinct CDR3 sequences, approximately 15% seen once. Sequenced input: blood. These receptors all come from a woman aged 40 to 50 with Graves' ophthalmopathy.

This clonotype was counted ten times or more. This chain uses TRBV20-1 with TRBJ2-7; a possible D gene is TRBD2 (6 bases). Germline-derived CDR1 and CDR2 are DFQATT and SNEGSKA (reference sequence). V gave up 3 bases and J gave up 0 bases, with 12 bases separating them. There are 14 residues in the CDR3. CDR3 in amino acids: CSASKSGVSYEQYF. CDR3 DNA sequence: TGCAGTGCTAGCAAGTCGGGAGTCTCCTACGAGCAGTACTTC.

Concerning this clonotype: This may stem from a read error, because a much larger clone lies one nucleotide away. The gene calls are TRBV5-1 and TRBJ2-2, with D possibly matching TRBD1 (7 bases). Germline V gene data show CDR1 as SGHRS and CDR2 as YFSETQ. The CDR3 is 14 residues long. CDR3 loop: CASSTPRGAGGLFF. The CDR3 DNA reads as TGCGCCAGCAGCACCCCCAGGGGGGCCGGGGGGCTGTTTTTT. Variable domain in full (rest from reference TRBV5-1 and TRBJ2-2): KAGVTQTPRYLIKTRGQQVTLSCSPISGHRSVSWYQQTPGQGLQFLFEYFSETQRNKGNFPGRFSGRQFSNSRSEMNVSTLELGDSALYLCASSTPRGAGGLFFGEGSRLTVL.

This clonotype was seen more than once but under ten times. The chain has TRBV20-1 and TRBJ2-1, with TRBD2 identical over 13 bases. This CDR3 contains 14 residues. Germline V gene lookup returns CDR1 DFQATT and CDR2 SNEGSKA (reference sequence). The V and J ends lost 5 bases and 7 bases, in that order; junction bases with no gene match: 5. The DNA of the CDR3 is TGCAGTGCTGAACCGGGACTAGCGGGGAATGAGCAGTTCTTC. This codes for CSAEPGLAGNEQFF.

This clonotype was seen many times. The genes are TRBV11-1 and TRBJ1-1; D gene ambiguous. With 6 bases removed from V and 3 bases from J, the gap between germline ends came to 17 bases. The CDR3 extends over 15 amino acids. Germline CDR1 is SGHAT and CDR2 is FQDESV (reference sequence). The CDR3 region is CASSTTPGAYTEAFF. The CDR3 DNA reads TGTGCCAGCAGTACTACGCCCGGAGCCTACACTGAAGCTTTCTTT. The full variable domain, with the rest looked up from reference TRBV11-1 and TRBJ1-1, is EAEVAQSPRYKITEKSQAVAFWCDPISGHATLYWYRQILGQGPELLVQFQDESVVDDSQLPKDRFSAERLKGVDSTLKIQPAELGDSAMYLCASSTTPGAYTEAFFGQGTRLTVV.

This clonotype was seen many times. J is TRBJ1-5 and V is TRBV28; no reliable D call. Germline-derived CDR1 and CDR2 are MDHEN and SYDVKM. The germline V and J ends were trimmed by 6 bases and 11 bases, with 23 bases remaining between them. This CDR3 comprises 15 residues. The CDR3 here is CASRPPGLPGESQHF. The CDR3 nucleotides are TGTGCCAGCAGACCCCCTGGATTGCCCGGGGAGTCCCAGCATTTT.

In this sample, this clonotype turned up a few times. The V gene is TRBV2, the J gene TRBJ2-7, with D uncertain. This CDR3 has 13 amino acids. The V gene's germline CDR1 is SNHLY and CDR2 FYNNEI. The ends were cut back, 4 bases at V and 6 bases at J, with 13 bases in the middle. CDR3 sequence reads: CASSVLSASEQYF. The CDR3 nucleotides are TGTGCCAGCAGTGTCTTATCGGCCTCCGAGCAGTACTTC.

The chain recombines TRBV10-3 with TRBJ2-1; D remains unclear. Germline-derived CDR1 and CDR2 are ENHRY and SYGVKD. This CDR3 is built from 13 residues. Trimming cost V 4 bases and J 5 bases, with 9 bases left between them. The CDR3 DNA follows: TGTGCCATCAGTGTGCTGGTAAACAATGAGCAGTTCTTC. It is translated as CAISVLVNNEQFF.

The J gene is TRBJ1-1, the V gene TRBV28; D not resolved. Germline-derived CDR1 and CDR2 are MDHEN and SYDVKM. This CDR3 contains 15 residues. The V end lost 2 bases, the J end lost 0 bases, and 10 bases lay between the germline ends. The CDR3 protein is CASSLMAELNTEAFF. The CDR3 DNA sequence: TGTGCCAGCAGTTTAATGGCCGAATTGAACACTGAAGCTTTCTTT.